This passage covers 15 T cell receptor beta chains from one sample sequenced in a study of T-cell reconstitution after alpha-beta-depleted transplantation in children. Preparation of the TCRbeta library used unique molecular identifiers. TCRdb called the PCR reads again in MiXCR, with one record for every CDR3 protein. Here the sample spans hundreds of thousands of distinct CDR3 sequences, 10% to 15% being singletons. This material consisted of PBMCs, taken before TCRalphabeta/CD19-depleted stem cell transplant. The receptor source for this set is a girl aged 2-15 years with congenital amegakaryocytic thrombocytopenia, due to receive a stem cell transplant.

The chain uses TRBV4-1 and TRBJ2-1, with TRBD2 identical over 10 bases. Trimming removed 4 bases from V and 7 bases from J; junction bases left unmatched: 10. The V gene's germline CDR1 is MGHRA and CDR2 YSYEKL. The CDR3 has 16 amino acids. The CDR3 DNA sequence: TGCGCCAGCAGCCCCAAAGAGGTTAGCGGGGGGAATGAGCAGTTCTTC. This sequence encodes CASSPKEVSGGNEQFF.

CDR3 nucleotides: TGTGCCAGCAGCCGAATTGGGGGGCAGAACTATGGCTACACCTTC. Its translation is CASSRIGGQNYGYTF. V gene TRBV3-1 combines with J gene TRBJ1-2; possible D gene TRBD1, 6 bases. From germline, CDR1 is LGHDT and CDR2 YNNKEL (reference sequence). The CDR3 contains 15 residues. V was cut by 4 bases and J by 2 bases, with 14 bases left in between. The variable domain in full, completed from reference TRBV3-1 and TRBJ1-2, reads DTAVSQTPKYLVTQMGNDKSIKCEQNLGHDTMYWYKQDSKKFLKIMFSYNNKELIINETVPNRFSPKSPDKAHLNLHINSLELGDSAVYFCASSRIGGQNYGYTFGSGTRLTVV.

This clonotype occurred many times. This rearrangement joins TRBV12-3 or TRBV12-4 to TRBJ2-1, with TRBD2 as a possible D gene (5 bases). The CDR3 has 16 residues. Deletions cut 6 bases from V and 13 bases from J, with 28 bases between. CDR3 DNA sequence: TGTGCCAGCAGGGCGGGTTCGGGTTACAATGATTTGAGTCAGTTCTTC. This encodes CASRAGSGYNDLSQFF.

This rearrangement joins TRBV12-3 or TRBV12-4 to TRBJ2-2; tentative D call: TRBD2 (6 bases). The V end was cut by 10 bases, the J end by 8 bases, with 17 bases between. The CDR3 consists of 13 residues. DNA of the CDR3: TGTGCCACCAGACTAGTCCCAGTAGGGGAGCTGTTTTTT. Residues: CATRLVPVGELFF.

This clonotype came up many times. The rearrangement joins TRBV7-7 to TRBJ2-3; 9 bases match TRBD2. Germline V gene sequence: CDR1 SSHAT, CDR2 FNYEAQ (reference sequence). J lost 4 bases, V lost 5 bases, and 4 bases had no gene match. CDR3 size: 14 residues. The CDR3 region has the DNA TGTGCCAGCAGCACAGGACTAGCGCCAGATACGCAGTATTTT. Translated, it gives CASSTGLAPDTQYF.

The chain employs TRBV7-9 and TRBJ2-7; TRBD2 aligns across 7 bases. The CDR3 totals 14 residues. Germline V gene data show CDR1 as SEHNR and CDR2 as FQNEAQ (reference sequence). Losses at the gene ends were 3 bases for V and 5 bases for J; bases not matched to a gene: 7. The CDR3 here is CASSFWEGQDEQYF. Here the CDR3 DNA reads TGTGCCAGCAGCTTCTGGGAGGGCCAGGACGAGCAGTACTTC.

This clonotype showed up many times. This chain connects TRBV5-1 to TRBJ1-1; 12 bases map to TRBD1. The germline CDR1 and CDR2 sequences are SGHRS and YFSETQ. The V gene end was trimmed by 4 bases and the J gene end by 4 bases; junction bases not matched to a gene: 8. There are 16 residues in the CDR3. The CDR3, as DNA: TGCGCCAGCAGCGACCGGGACAGGGGGCTTCGCACTGAAGCTTTCTTT. It codes for CASSDRDRGLRTEAFF.

This clonotype appeared many times. The rearrangement uses TRBV29-1 and TRBJ2-2; tentative D call: TRBD1 (5 bases). Germline-derived CDR1 and CDR2 are SQVTM and ANQGSEA. Deletions cut 4 bases from V and 6 bases from J, with 9 bases between. The CDR3 covers 12 residues. The CDR3 nucleotides read TGCAGCGTTGTGGACACCCCCGGGGAGCTGTTTTTT. This encodes CSVVDTPGELFF.

The CDR3 DNA sequence: TGCGCCAGTCGCGACGGGGCAGTTCTTGATACGCAGTATTTT. Protein sequence: CASRDGAVLDTQYF. This chain uses TRBV5-1 with TRBJ2-3; D is perhaps TRBD1 or TRBD2 (5 bases each). The CDR3 totals 14 residues. The V end lost 8 bases, the J end lost 6 bases, and 19 bases lay between the germline ends. Looked up from germline, CDR1 is SGHRS and CDR2 is YFSETQ.

This clonotype was detected ten times or more. The chain employs TRBV7-3 and TRBJ2-3; the D is unclear. Germline values: CDR1 SGHTA, CDR2 FQGTGA. The V gene lost 2 bases and the J gene lost 2 bases, with 5 bases spanning the gap. There are 13 residues in the CDR3. As DNA, the CDR3 is TGTGCCAGCAGCTTAGCCATCACAGATACGCAGTATTTT. Translation: CASSLAITDTQYF.

This chain links TRBV25-1 with TRBJ2-1; 7 nucleotides match TRBD2. After removal of 4 bases from V and 2 bases from J, the junction contained 8 bases not matched to a gene. The CDR3 consists of 16 residues. CDR1 and CDR2 (germline): MGHDK, SYGVNS. Written as DNA, the CDR3 is TGTGCCAGCAGTGGCCTAGCGGCCTTCACCTACAATGAGCAGTTCTTC. Residues: CASSGLAAFTYNEQFF.

This clonotype was picked up many times. The rearrangement links TRBV12-3 or TRBV12-4 to TRBJ2-7, with TRBD2 matching over 7 bases. This CDR3 has 14 residues. Trimming at V came to 4 bases and at J to 0 bases, leaving 3 bases not matched to a gene. CDR3 residues: CASSSQRDSYEQYF. DNA of the CDR3: TGTGCCAGCAGTTCACAGCGGGACTCCTACGAGCAGTACTTC.

The chain is built from TRBV3-1 and TRBJ2-3; 8 nucleotides line up with TRBD2. CDR1 and CDR2 from the germline V gene are LGHDT and YNNKEL (reference sequence). The CDR3 is 15 residues long. V lost 0 bases to trimming and J lost 6 bases; unmatched junction nucleotides: 5. The CDR3 reads CASSQDQREWDTQYF. The CDR3 DNA is TGTGCCAGCAGCCAAGATCAGCGGGAGTGGGATACGCAGTATTTT.

Turning to this clonotype: Just one base apart from a much larger clone, this may be a read error. The V gene is TRBV6-6, the J gene TRBJ2-2; TRBD1 or TRBD2 may be the D gene (5 bases each). The CDR3 length is 11 residues. From germline, CDR1 is MNHNY and CDR2 SVGAGI (reference sequence). The CDR3: CAAWGTGELYF. CDR3 DNA: TGTGCCGCCTGGGGCACCGGGGAGCTGTATTTT.

The chain joins TRBV29-1 to TRBJ1-2; D unresolved. CDR1 is SQVTM and CDR2 is ANQGSEA in the germline V gene. The CDR3 is 11 residues long. Trimming pared 3 bases from V and 2 bases from J, leaving 4 bases between. This chain's CDR3 is CSVEDNYGYTF. CDR3 DNA: TGCAGCGTTGAGGACAACTATGGCTACACCTTC.